Listed below are T cell receptor beta chains from one sample, sequenced in a study of beta chain features in type 1 diabetes. Clones were sequenced by immunoSEQ multiplex PCR, and TCRdb holds only the in-frame ones, with some missing. The profile covers over 350,000 clones, with over 12% appearing a single time and more than 0.015% taken by the ten largest. The specimen sequenced was naive CD4+ T cells from blood. The receptor set was obtained from a woman under 30 in good health. Both conserved end residues are part of each CDR3. The D gene is left open where the match is weak. Not every row has a clone size; where given, it reads once, few, many or a size class.

clone_size	d_call	j_call	v_call	cdr3_aa	cdr3_nt
few	TRBD1	TRBJ1-1	TRBV7-3	CASSTGQGRKEAFF	TGTGCCAGCAGCACTGGACAGGGAAGAAAGGAAGCTTTCTTT
few	TRBD2	TRBJ2-3	TRBV7-7	CASSALAGGPGDTQYF	TGTGCTAGCAGCGCACTAGCGGGAGGCCCTGGGGATACGCAGTATTTT
.	TRBD2	TRBJ2-7	TRBV15	CATSGRTSGADEQYF	TGTGCCACCAGCGGCCGGACTAGCGGGGCTGACGAGCAGTACTTC
few	.	TRBJ2-5	TRBV18	CASSPRQEETQYF	TGTGCCAGCTCACCACGGCAGGAAGAGACCCAGTACTTC
few	TRBD2	TRBJ2-3	TRBV2	CASSEALAASTDTQYF	TGTGCCAGCAGTGAAGCACTAGCGGCTAGCACAGATACGCAGTATTTT
few	.	TRBJ2-1	TRBV20-1	CSATAHNEQFF	TGCAGTGCGACAGCACACAATGAGCAGTTCTTC
.	TRBD1	TRBJ2-7	TRBV6-5	CASSFGTGTYEQYF	TGTGCCAGCAGTTTTGGGACAGGGACCTACGAGCAGTACTTC
.	.	TRBJ2-1	TRBV15	CATSGDYPYNEQFF	TGTGCCACCAGCGGAGACTACCCATACAATGAGCAGTTCTTC
.	TRBD1	TRBJ1-1	TRBV19	CASSTGTAEAFF	TGTGCCAGTAGTACCGGGACAGCTGAAGCTTTCTTT
few	.	TRBJ2-3	TRBV4-2	CASSQDFVGSSTDTQYF	TGTGCCAGCAGCCAAGATTTCGTGGGCAGCAGCACAGATACGCAGTATTTT
.	.	TRBJ2-7	TRBV5-4	CASSPTGSVGQYF	TGTGCCAGCAGTCCAACAGGGTCGGTGGGGCAGTACTTC
few	TRBD2	TRBJ2-7	TRBV5-4	CASSLALAGFYYEQYF	TGTGCCAGCAGCTTGGCACTAGCGGGATTCTACTACGAGCAGTACTTC
.	TRBD1	TRBJ1-1	TRBV18	CASSSGGRGNTEAFF	TGTGCCAGCTCCTCAGGGGGCAGAGGGAACACTGAAGCTTTCTTT
.	TRBD2	TRBJ2-2	TRBV5-4	CASSQIGGLGTGELFF	TGTGCCAGCAGCCAGATCGGGGGGTTGGGAACCGGGGAGCTGTTTTTT
few	TRBD2	TRBJ2-2	TRBV19	CATASGRDTGELFF	TGTGCCACCGCGAGCGGGAGGGACACCGGGGAGCTGTTTTTT
few	TRBD2	TRBJ2-5	TRBV9	CASSVGGTRKETQYF	TGTGCCAGCAGCGTAGGAGGGACTAGAAAAGAGACCCAGTACTTC
few	.	TRBJ2-7	TRBV11-2	CASSLAGSSYEQYF	TGTGCCAGCAGCTTGGCCGGGAGCTCCTACGAGCAGTACTTC
few	TRBD1	TRBJ1-5	TRBV15	CATSSLTGIGHSNQPQHF	TGTGCCACCAGCAGCTTGACAGGGATTGGGCATAGCAATCAGCCCCAGCATTTT
.	.	TRBJ2-3	TRBV4-1	CASSRTTKGGSTDTQYF	TGCGCCAGCAGCCGCACTACCAAGGGCGGGAGCACAGATACGCAGTATTTT
.	TRBD2	TRBJ2-1	TRBV19	CASTPFSGRGYNEQFF	TGTGCCAGTACTCCCTTTAGCGGGAGAGGCTACAATGAGCAGTTCTTC
.	.	TRBJ1-4	TRBV28	CASSLWPSTGQNEKLFF	TGTGCCAGCAGTTTATGGCCCTCAACAGGACAGAATGAAAAACTGTTTTTT
few	TRBD1	TRBJ1-5	TRBV5-1	CASSPGQGYQPQHF	TGCGCCAGCAGCCCGGGACAGGGGTATCAGCCCCAGCATTTT
.	.	TRBJ1-2	TRBV2	CASSETGRRGYTF	TGTGCCAGCAGCGAGACAGGACGGAGGGGCTACACCTTC
few	TRBD1	TRBJ2-2	TRBV29-1	CSVLTTGVTGELFF	TGCAGCGTCCTCACGACAGGGGTCACCGGGGAGCTGTTTTTT
.	.	TRBJ1-1	TRBV30	CAWVRRGGTEAFF	TGTGCCTGGGTAAGGCGCGGGGGCACTGAAGCTTTCTTT
few	.	TRBJ1-4	TRBV7-2	CASSRSTGSWEKLFF	TGTGCCAGCAGCCGTAGTACCGGGTCTTGGGAAAAACTGTTTTTT
.	.	TRBJ2-5	TRBV19	CASSISGGGLETQYF	TGTGCCAGTAGTATATCAGGGGGAGGATTGGAGACCCAGTACTTC
few	TRBD1	TRBJ1-1	TRBV29-1	CSVDRQGALNTEAFF	TGCAGCGTGGATAGACAGGGGGCATTGAACACTGAAGCTTTCTTT
few	.	TRBJ2-3	TRBV6-5	CASSYEVTAGGTQYF	TGTGCCAGCAGTTACGAGGTGACGGCCGGAGGTACGCAGTATTTT
.	.	TRBJ1-2	TRBV25-1	CASSDEFLYGYTF	TGTGCCAGCAGTGACGAGTTCCTCTATGGCTACACCTTC
.	.	TRBJ2-5	TRBV9	CASSVGGTGVETQYF	TGTGCCAGCAGCGTGGGGGGAACGGGAGTAGAGACCCAGTACTTC
.	.	TRBJ2-7	TRBV11-1	CASSSFEGPGEQYF	TGTGCCAGCAGCTCCTTTGAAGGCCCGGGGGAGCAGTACTTC
.	.	TRBJ2-5	TRBV4-3	CASSQRGETQYF	TGCGCCAGCAGCCAGAGGGGGGAGACCCAGTACTTC
few	.	TRBJ2-2	TRBV2	CASRRSPNTGELFF	TGTGCCTCTCGTCGGAGCCCGAACACCGGGGAGCTGTTTTTT
few	TRBD2	TRBJ2-7	TRBV28	CASSLTVGGSSYEQYF	TGTGCCAGCAGTTTAACAGTCGGCGGGAGCTCCTACGAGCAGTACTTC
.	.	TRBJ1-1	TRBV4-1	CASSRGQSSNTEAFF	TGCGCCAGCAGCCGTGGACAGTCCTCGAACACTGAAGCTTTCTTT
few	.	TRBJ2-1	TRBV11-3	CASSLAGGGHNEQFF	TGTGCCAGCAGCTTAGCGGGCGGAGGCCACAATGAGCAGTTCTTC
.	.	TRBJ2-5	TRBV6-1	CASKEDRTIETQYF	TGTGCCAGCAAGGAAGACAGGACGATAGAGACCCAGTACTTC